This T cell receptor (beta chain) was observed in a study of T cells in localized non-small cell lung cancer. Study-level points and caveats: Researchers found a median approximately 57 of the top 100 tumor clones in adjacent lung. Uninvolved nearby lung showed the greatest T cell clonality, exceeding that found in tumor.

As concerns this clone: Its antigen is currently unknown.

Measured with immunoSEQ multiplex PCR; TCRdb has only the in-frame clones, and not every one. This table holds 45,000 to 60,000 clones, about 78% found once. V lost 5 bases and J lost 8, with 19 bases in between. The germline V gene has CDR1 SNHLY and CDR2 FYNNEI. The CDR3 is 14 amino acids. This TCR came from a woman aged 35-70 years with stage II lung adenocarcinoma. The chain links TRBV2 to TRBJ2-7; unclear D gene. Sequenced material: PBMCs, taken before any cancer treatment. CDR3 coding DNA: TGTGCCAGCAGTCCCTCCATTGACGAAGCGAAGCAGTACTTC. Translating it yields CASSPSIDEAKQYF.